These T cell receptor beta chains were read from a single sample in a study of radiation and T cells in renal cell carcinoma. This table comes from immunoSEQ multiplex PCR, and its TCRdb copy is limited to in-frame clones, with some not included. The table has about 130,000 clones, around 85% seen once; the top ten hold 5% to 6.5%. The sequencing here drew on blood, taken from a patient whose treatment included radiotherapy and nephrectomy. These receptors were taken from a man aged 50 to 60 with renal cell carcinoma. Each CDR3 is given with its conserved first and last residue. Each record gives: J gene, V gene, CDR3 protein.

j_gene: TRBJ2-3
v_gene: TRBV5-1
CDR3aa: CASSSANTDTQYF

j_gene: TRBJ2-7
v_gene: TRBV10-1
CDR3aa: CASSDPPGQGNEQYF

j_gene: TRBJ2-2
v_gene: TRBV29-1
CDR3aa: CSVDSQGGYTGELFF

j_gene: TRBJ2-7
v_gene: TRBV28
CDR3aa: CASSFPPTGTRNEQYF

j_gene: TRBJ2-7
v_gene: TRBV5-1
CDR3aa: CASSLGQGEFQYF

j_gene: TRBJ1-1
v_gene: TRBV20-1
CDR3aa: CSSKRGPEAFF

j_gene: TRBJ2-5
v_gene: TRBV7-7
CDR3aa: CASSLAGWPPSPQYF

j_gene: TRBJ2-1
v_gene: TRBV6-6
CDR3aa: CASSYLGLAGGHEQFF

j_gene: TRBJ1-6
v_gene: TRBV11-2
CDR3aa: CASSQRPGAPLHF

j_gene: TRBJ2-5
v_gene: TRBV9
CDR3aa: CASSANPGQGVETQYF

j_gene: TRBJ1-2
v_gene: TRBV2
CDR3aa: CASKRGQFYGYTF

j_gene: TRBJ1-5
v_gene: TRBV18
CDR3aa: CASHEGNNQPQHF

j_gene: TRBJ2-7
v_gene: TRBV6-5
CDR3aa: CASSSTSGSWYEQYF

j_gene: NA
v_gene: TRBV29-1
CDR3aa: CSVEVWGRYEQYF

j_gene: TRBJ2-7
v_gene: TRBV27
CDR3aa: CASRQGTAREQYF